This record concerns one T cell receptor (beta chain) sequence. TCRdb keeps only in-frame clones here, not all; method: immunoSEQ multiplex PCR. This sample carries roughly 120,000 clones, over 80% of them seen once, and the ten largest clones take less than 1.5%. The data belong to a study of T cells after somatic rescue of genetic block. CDR1 and CDR2 from the germline V gene are SGHKS and YYEKEE (reference sequence). V dropped 3 bases and J dropped 0; count of bases not matched to a gene: 6. This CDR3 has 16 amino acids. Input material: peripheral blood mononuclear cells (PBMCs). This chain joins TRBV5-5 and TRBJ1-5; 7 nucleotides align to TRBD1. This TCR derives from a woman under 30. DNA for the CDR3: TGTGCCAGCAGCTCAATAGAGGGGGCTAGCAATCAGCCCCAGCATTTT. Translation gives CASSSIEGASNQPQHF.